These 7 T cell receptor beta chains share one sample of origin, sequenced in a study of blood T cell repertoires in COVID-19. Repertoires were generated with immunoSEQ multiplex PCR, while TCRdb's copy carries only in-frame clones and drops some. The table shows fewer than 200,000 clones, with under 90% occurring only once. The sample was PBMCs or T cells enriched from blood (not recorded which). These receptors came from a man between 45 and 60 years old who had recovered from COVID-19.

The rearrangement joins TRBV5-1 to TRBJ2-1; D call uncertain. Deletions cut 5 bases from V and 0 bases from J, with 9 bases between. CDR1 is SGHRS and CDR2 is YFSETQ in the germline V gene. CDR3 size: 14 residues. The CDR3 sequence: CASRERRSYNEQFF. CDR3 sequence (DNA): TGCGCCAGCAGAGAGCGCCGCTCCTACAATGAGCAGTTCTTC.

This chain joins TRBV19 and TRBJ1-6; TRBD1 aligns across 7 bases. The ends lost 6 bases at V and 13 bases at J; junction bases unmatched: 6. CDR1 and CDR2 (germline): LNHDA, SQIVND (reference sequence). This CDR3 comprises 12 residues. This CDR3 reads CASRFEGAPLHF. The CDR3 DNA sequence: TGTGCCAGTAGATTCGAGGGGGCGCCCCTCCACTTT.

The chain combines TRBV4-1 with TRBJ2-6; maybe TRBD2 (6 bases). CDR1 and CDR2 from the germline V gene are MGHRA and YSYEKL. The CDR3 totals 17 residues. The ends were cut back, 0 bases at V and 2 bases at J, with 11 bases in the middle. The CDR3 nucleotides read TGCGCCAGCAGCCAAGATACTAGCTTAGCTGGGGCCAACGTCCTGACTTTC. Its protein product is CASSQDTSLAGANVLTF.

This chain connects TRBV6-5 to TRBJ1-2; the match to TRBD1 covers 8 bases. Germline-derived CDR1 and CDR2 are MNHEY and SVGAGI. Losses at the gene ends were 0 bases for V and 6 bases for J; bases not matched to a gene: 6. This CDR3 spans 15 amino acids. The CDR3 region has the DNA TGTGCCAGCAGTTACTCGGGGGACAGGCTTCATGGCTACACCTTC. Its protein is CASSYSGDRLHGYTF.

The V and J genes are TRBV9 and TRBJ2-3; 9 bases agree with TRBD2. The CDR3 is made up of 18 amino acids. Germline V CDR1 and CDR2: SGDLS, YYNGEE. The V gene end was trimmed by 0 bases and the J gene end by 3 bases; junction bases not matched to a gene: 11. This CDR3 is CASSVAPLTSGGTDTQYF. The CDR3 DNA reads TGTGCCAGCAGCGTAGCTCCCTTGACCAGCGGGGGGACAGATACGCAGTATTTT.

This clone was counted a few times. This chain links TRBV19 with TRBJ2-7; D may be TRBD1 (6 bases). Trimming stripped 1 base from V and 1 base from J, with 17 bases between. Looked up from germline, CDR1 is LNHDA and CDR2 is SQIVND (reference sequence). This CDR3 is 17 amino acids long. This CDR3 is CASSIVGADLGSYEQYF. The CDR3 coding sequence is TGTGCCAGTAGTATAGTGGGGGCGGACCTCGGATCCTACGAGCAGTACTTC.

This clone was recorded once. V is TRBV4-2 and J is TRBJ1-1, with 10 nucleotides matching TRBD1. The CDR3 is 16 amino acids. The junction had 2 bases not matched to a gene; V was cut back by 1 base and J by 0 bases. Germline CDR1 and CDR2: LGHNA and YNFKEQ. In DNA, the CDR3 is TGTGCCAGCAGCCAAGCCGGGACAGGGGTGAACACTGAAGCTTTCTTT. Translating it yields CASSQAGTGVNTEAFF.